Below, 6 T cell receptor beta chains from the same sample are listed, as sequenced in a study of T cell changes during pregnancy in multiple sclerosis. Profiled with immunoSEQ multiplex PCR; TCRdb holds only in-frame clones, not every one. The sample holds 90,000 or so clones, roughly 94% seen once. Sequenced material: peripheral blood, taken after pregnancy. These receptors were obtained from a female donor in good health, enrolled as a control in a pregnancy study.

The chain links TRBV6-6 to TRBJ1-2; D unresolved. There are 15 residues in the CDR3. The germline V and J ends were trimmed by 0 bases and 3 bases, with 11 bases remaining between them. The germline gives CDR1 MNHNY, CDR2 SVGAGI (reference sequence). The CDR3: CASSYSEGDHYGYTF. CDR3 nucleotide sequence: TGTGCCAGCAGTTACTCCGAGGGTGATCACTATGGCTACACCTTC.

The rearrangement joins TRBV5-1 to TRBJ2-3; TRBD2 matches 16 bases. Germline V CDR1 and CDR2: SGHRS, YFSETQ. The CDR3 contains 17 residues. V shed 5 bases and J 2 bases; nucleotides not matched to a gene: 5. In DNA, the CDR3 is TGCGCCAGCAGGGGACTAGCGGGAGGGCCTCCCACAGATACGCAGTATTTT. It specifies CASRGLAGGPPTDTQYF. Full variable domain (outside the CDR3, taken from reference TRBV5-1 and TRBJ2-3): KAGVTQTPRYLIKTRGQQVTLSCSPISGHRSVSWYQQTPGQGLQFLFEYFSETQRNKGNFPGRFSGRQFSNSRSEMNVSTLELGDSALYLCASRGLAGGPPTDTQYFGPGTRLTVL.

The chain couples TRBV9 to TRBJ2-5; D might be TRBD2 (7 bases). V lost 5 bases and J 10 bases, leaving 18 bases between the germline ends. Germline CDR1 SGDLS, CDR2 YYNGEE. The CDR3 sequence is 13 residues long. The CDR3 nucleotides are TGTGCCAGCAGTGGGGGGGCCGGGGAAAACCAGTACTTC. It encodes CASSGGAGENQYF.

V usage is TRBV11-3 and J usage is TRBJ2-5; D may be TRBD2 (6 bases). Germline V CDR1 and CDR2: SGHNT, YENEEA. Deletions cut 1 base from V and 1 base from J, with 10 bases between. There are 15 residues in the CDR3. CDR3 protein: CASSLGRGFQETQYF. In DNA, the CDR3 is TGTGCCAGCAGCTTAGGACGGGGGTTCCAAGAGACCCAGTACTTC.

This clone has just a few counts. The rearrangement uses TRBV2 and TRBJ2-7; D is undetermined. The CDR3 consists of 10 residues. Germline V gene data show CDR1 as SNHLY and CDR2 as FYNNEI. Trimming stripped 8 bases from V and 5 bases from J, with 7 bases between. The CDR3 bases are TGTGCCAGCGGAGTTCACGAGCAGTACTTC. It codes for CASGVHEQYF.

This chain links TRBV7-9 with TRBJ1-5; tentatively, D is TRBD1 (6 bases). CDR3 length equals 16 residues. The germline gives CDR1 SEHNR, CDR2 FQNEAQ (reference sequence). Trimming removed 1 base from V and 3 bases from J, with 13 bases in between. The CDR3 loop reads CASSLGVRGDNQPQHF. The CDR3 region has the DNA TGTGCCAGCAGCTTAGGGGTCAGGGGTGACAATCAGCCCCAGCATTTT.